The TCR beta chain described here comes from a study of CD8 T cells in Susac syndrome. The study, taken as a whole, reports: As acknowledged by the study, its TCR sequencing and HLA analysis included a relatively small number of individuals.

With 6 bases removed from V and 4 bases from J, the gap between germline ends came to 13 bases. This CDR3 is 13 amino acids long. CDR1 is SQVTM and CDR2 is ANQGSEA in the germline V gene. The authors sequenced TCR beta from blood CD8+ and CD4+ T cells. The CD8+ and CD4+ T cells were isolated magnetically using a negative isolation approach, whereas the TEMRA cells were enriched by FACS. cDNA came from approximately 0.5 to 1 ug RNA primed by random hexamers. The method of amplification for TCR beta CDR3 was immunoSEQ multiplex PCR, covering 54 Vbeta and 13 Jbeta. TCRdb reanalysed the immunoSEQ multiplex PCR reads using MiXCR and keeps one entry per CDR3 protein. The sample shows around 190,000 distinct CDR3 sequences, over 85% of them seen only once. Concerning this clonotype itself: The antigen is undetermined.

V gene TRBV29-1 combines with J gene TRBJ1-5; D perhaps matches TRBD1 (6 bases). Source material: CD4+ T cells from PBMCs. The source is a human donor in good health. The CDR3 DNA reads TGCAGCGTCAGGGGAGACTTGAATCAGCCCCAGCATTTT. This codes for CSVRGDLNQPQHF.